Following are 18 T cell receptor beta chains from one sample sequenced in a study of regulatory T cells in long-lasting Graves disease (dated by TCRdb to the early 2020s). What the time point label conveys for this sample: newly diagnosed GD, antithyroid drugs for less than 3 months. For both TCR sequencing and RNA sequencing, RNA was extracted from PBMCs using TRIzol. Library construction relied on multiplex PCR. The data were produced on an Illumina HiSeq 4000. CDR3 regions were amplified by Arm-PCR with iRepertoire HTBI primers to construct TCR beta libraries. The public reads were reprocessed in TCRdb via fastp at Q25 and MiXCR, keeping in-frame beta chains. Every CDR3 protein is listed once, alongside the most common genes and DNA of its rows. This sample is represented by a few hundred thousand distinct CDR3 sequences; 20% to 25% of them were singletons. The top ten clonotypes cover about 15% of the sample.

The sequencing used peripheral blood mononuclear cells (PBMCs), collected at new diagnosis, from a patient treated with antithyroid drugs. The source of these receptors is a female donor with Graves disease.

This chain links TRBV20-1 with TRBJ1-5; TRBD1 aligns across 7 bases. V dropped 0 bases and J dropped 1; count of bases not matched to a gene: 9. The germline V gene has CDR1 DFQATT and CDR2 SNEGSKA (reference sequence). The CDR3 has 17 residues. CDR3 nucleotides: TGCAGTGCTAGAGATTGGGCAGGGGGGTTAAGCAATCAGCCCCAGCATTTT. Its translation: CSARDWAGGLSNQPQHF.

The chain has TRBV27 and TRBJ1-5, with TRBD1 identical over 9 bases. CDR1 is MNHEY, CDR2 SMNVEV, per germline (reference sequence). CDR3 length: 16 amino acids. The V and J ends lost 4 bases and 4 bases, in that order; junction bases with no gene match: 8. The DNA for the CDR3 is TGTGCCAGCAGTTGGGGGCGACAGGGGGAGAATCAGCCCCAGCATTTT. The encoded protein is CASSWGRQGENQPQHF.

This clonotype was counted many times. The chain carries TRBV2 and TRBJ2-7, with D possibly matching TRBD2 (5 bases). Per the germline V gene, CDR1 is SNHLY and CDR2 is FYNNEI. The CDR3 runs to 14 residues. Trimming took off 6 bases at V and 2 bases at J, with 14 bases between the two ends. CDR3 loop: CASRGTLAAYEQYF. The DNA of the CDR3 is TGTGCCAGCAGAGGTACCCTAGCCGCCTACGAGCAGTACTTC.

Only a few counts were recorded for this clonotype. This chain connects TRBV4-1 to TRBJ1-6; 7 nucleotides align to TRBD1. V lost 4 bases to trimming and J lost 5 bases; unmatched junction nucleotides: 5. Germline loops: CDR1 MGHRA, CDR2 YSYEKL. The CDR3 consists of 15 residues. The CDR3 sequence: CASSLEGQHNSPLHF. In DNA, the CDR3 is TGCGCCAGCAGCCTGGAGGGACAGCATAATTCACCCCTCCACTTT.

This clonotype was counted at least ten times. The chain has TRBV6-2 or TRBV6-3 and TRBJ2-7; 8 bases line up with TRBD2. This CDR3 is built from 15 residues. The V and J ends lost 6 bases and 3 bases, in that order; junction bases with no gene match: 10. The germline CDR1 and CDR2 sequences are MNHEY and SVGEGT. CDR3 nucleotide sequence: TGTGCCAGCAGGTCCCTTAGCGGGACCGGCTACGAGCAGTACTTC. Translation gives CASRSLSGTGYEQYF.

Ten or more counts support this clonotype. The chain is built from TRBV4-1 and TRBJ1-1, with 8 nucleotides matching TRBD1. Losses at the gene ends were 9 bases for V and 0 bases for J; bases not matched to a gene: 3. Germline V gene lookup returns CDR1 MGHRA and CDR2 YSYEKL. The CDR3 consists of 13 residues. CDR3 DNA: TGCGCCAGTAGACAGGGGATGAACACTGAAGCTTTCTTT. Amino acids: CASRQGMNTEAFF.

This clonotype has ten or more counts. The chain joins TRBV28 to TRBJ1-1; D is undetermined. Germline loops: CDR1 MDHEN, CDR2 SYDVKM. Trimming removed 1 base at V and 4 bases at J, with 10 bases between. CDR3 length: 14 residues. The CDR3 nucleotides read TGTGCCAGCAGTTTATCGGCGCGGTCCACTGAAGCTTTCTTT. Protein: CASSLSARSTEAFF.

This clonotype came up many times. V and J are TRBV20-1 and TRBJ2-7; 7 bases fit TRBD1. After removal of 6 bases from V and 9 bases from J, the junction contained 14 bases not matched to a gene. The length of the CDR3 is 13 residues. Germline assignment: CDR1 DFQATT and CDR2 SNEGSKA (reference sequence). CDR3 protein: CSAPETGNQGQYF. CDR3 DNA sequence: TGCAGTGCCCCAGAGACAGGGAATCAGGGGCAGTACTTC.

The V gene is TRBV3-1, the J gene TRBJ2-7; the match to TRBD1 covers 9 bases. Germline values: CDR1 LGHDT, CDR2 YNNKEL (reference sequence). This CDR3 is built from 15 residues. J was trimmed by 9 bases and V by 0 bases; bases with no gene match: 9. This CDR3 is CASSQETGGLSGQYF. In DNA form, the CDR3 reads TGTGCCAGCAGCCAAGAGACAGGGGGTCTTAGCGGGCAGTACTTC.

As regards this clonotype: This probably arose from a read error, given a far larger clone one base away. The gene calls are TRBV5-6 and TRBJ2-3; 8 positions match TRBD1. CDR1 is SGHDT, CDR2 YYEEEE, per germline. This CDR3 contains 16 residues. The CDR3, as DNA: TGTGCCAGCAGCTTGCCTCGACAGGGGACAAGCGATGAGCAGTCCTTC. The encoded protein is CASSLPRQGTSDEQSF.

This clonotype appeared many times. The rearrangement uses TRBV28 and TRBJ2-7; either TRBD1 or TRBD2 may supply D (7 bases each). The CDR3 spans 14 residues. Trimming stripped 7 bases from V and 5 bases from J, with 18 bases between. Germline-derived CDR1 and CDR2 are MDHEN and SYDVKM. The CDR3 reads CASTQWQGGNEQYF. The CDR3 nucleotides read TGTGCCAGCACCCAGTGGCAGGGGGGGAACGAGCAGTACTTC.

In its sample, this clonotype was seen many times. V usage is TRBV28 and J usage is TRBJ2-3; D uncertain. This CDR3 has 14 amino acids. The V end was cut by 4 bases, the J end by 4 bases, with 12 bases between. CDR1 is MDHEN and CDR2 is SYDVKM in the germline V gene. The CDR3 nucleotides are TGTGCCAGCAGTTGGACCCCGACGGCAGATACGCAGTATTTT. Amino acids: CASSWTPTADTQYF.

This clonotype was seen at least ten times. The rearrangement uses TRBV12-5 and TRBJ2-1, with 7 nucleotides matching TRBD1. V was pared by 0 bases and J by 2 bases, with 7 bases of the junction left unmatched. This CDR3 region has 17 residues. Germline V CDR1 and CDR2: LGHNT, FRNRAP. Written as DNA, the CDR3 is TGTGCTAGTGGTTTGGTCGCAGGGGGTCTTACCTACAATGAGCAGTTCTTC. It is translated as CASGLVAGGLTYNEQFF.

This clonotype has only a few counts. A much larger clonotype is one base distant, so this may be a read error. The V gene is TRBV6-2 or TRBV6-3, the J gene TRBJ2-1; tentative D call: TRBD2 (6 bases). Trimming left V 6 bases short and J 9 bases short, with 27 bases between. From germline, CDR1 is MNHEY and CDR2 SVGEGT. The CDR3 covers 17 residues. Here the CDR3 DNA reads TGTGCCAGCAGCAAGACTAGACCCAGAGTTCCTAACAGTGAGCAGTTCTTC. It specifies CASSKTRPRVPNSEQFF.

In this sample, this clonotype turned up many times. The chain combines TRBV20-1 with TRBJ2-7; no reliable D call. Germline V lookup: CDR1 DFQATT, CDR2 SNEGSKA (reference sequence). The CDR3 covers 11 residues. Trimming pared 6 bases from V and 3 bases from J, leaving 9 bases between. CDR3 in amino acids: CSARLNYEQYF. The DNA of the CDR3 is TGCAGTGCCAGACTGAACTACGAGCAGTACTTC.

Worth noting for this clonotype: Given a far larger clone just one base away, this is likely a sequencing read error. CDR3 residues: CASTMTSGGAQNEQFF. The DNA of the CDR3 is TGTGCCAGCACCATGACTAGCGGGGGGGCCCAGAATGAGCAGTTCTTC. The V gene is TRBV11-2, the J gene TRBJ2-1, with 14 nucleotides matching TRBD2. J lost 7 bases, V lost 7 bases, and 9 bases had no gene match. This CDR3 region has 16 residues. Germline V CDR1 and CDR2: SGHAT, FQNNGV.

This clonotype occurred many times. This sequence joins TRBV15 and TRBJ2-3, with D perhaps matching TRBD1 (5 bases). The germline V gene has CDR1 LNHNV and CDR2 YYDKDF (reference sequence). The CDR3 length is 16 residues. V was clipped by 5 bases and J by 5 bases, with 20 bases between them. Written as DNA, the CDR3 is TGTGCCACCAGCGGAAGACAGCCAGCCTTGTTAGATACGCAGTATTTT. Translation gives CATSGRQPALLDTQYF.

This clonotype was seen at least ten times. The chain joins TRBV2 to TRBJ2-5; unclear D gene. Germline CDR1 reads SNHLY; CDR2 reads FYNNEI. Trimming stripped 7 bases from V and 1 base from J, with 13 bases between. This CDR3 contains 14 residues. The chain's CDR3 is CASTRSRGQETQYF. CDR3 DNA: TGTGCCAGCACCCGATCCCGAGGCCAAGAGACCCAGTACTTC.